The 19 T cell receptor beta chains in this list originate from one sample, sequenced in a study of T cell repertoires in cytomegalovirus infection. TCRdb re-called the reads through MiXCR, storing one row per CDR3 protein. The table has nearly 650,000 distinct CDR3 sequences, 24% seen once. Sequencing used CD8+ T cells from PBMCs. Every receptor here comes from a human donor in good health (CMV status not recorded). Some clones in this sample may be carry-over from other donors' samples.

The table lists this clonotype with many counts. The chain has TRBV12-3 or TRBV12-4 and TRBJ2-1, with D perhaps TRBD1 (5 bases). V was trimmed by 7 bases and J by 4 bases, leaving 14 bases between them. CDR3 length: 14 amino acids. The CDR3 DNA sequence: TGTGCCAGCACCTCCCCGGACACTTACAATGAGCAGTTCTTC. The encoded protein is CASTSPDTYNEQFF.

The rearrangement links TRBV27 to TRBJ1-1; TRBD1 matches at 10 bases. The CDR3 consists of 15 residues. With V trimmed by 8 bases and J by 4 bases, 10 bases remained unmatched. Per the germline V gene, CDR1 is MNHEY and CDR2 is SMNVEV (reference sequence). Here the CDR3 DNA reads TGTGCCAGCCAATTGGGACAGGGGCAGGGCACTGAAGCTTTCTTT. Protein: CASQLGQGQGTEAFF.

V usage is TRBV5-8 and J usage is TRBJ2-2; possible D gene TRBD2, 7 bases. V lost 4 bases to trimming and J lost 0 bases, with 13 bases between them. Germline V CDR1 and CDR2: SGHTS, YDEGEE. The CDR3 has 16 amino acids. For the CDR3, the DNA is TGTGCCAGCAGCCGCTGGGGGGGCCCGAACACCGGGGAGCTGTTTTTT. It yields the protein CASSRWGGPNTGELFF. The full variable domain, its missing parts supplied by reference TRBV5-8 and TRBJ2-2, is EAGVTQSPTHLIKTRGQQATLRCSPISGHTSVYWYQQALGLGLQFLLWYDEGEERNRGNFPPRFSGRQFPNYSSELNVNALELEDSALYLCASSRWGGPNTGELFFGEGSRLTVL.

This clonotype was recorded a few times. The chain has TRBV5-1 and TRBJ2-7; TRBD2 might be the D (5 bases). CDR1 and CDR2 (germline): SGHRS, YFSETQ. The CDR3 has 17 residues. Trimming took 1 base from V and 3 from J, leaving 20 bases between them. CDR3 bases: TGCGCCAGCAGCTTGTCAAGTTCCTGGGAAGCGGTCTACGAGCAGTACTTC. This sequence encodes CASSLSSSWEAVYEQYF.

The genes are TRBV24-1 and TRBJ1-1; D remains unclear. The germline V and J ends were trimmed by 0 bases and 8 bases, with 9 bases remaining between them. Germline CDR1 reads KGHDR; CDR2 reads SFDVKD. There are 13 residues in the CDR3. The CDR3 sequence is CATSDLRGDEAFF. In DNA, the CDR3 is TGTGCCACCAGTGATTTGCGAGGTGACGAAGCTTTCTTT.

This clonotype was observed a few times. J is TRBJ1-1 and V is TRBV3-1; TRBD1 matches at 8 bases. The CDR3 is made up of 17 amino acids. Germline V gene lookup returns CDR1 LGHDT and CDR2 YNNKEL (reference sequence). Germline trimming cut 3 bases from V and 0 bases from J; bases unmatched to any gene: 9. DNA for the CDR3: TGTGCCAGCAGCCAGGACAGGGTCGGCCGAATGAACACTGAAGCTTTCTTT. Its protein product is CASSQDRVGRMNTEAFF.

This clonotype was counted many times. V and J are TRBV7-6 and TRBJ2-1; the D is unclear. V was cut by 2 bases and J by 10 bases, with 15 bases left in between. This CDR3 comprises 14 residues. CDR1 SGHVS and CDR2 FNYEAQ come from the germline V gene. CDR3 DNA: TGTGCCAGCAGCTTAACATCGCCCGGTCAAGAGCAGTTCTTC. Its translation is CASSLTSPGQEQFF.

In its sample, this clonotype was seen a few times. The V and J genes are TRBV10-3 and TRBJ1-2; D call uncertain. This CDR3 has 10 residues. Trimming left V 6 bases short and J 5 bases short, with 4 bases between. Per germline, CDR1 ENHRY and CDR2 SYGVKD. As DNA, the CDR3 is TGTGCCATCAGGGGATATGGCTACACCTTC. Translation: CAIRGYGYTF.

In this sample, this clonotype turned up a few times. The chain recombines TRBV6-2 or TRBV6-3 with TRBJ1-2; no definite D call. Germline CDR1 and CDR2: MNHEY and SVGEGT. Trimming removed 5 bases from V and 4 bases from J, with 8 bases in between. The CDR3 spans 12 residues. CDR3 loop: CASSIRSYGYTF. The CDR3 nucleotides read TGTGCCAGCAGTATCCGTTCCTATGGCTACACCTTC.

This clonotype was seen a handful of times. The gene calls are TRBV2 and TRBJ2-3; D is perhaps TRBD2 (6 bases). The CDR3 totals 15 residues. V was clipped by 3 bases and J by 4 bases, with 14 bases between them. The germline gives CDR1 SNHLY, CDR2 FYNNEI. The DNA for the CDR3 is TGTGCCAGCAGTGACGGTACGGGGGTCCCAGATACGCAGTATTTT. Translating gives CASSDGTGVPDTQYF.

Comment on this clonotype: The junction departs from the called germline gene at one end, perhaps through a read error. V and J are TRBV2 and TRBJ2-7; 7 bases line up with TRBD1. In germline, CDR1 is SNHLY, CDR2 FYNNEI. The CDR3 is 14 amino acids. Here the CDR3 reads CASSKARQGHEQYF. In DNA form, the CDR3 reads TGTGCCAGCAGTAAAGCCCGACAGGGCCACGAGCAGTACTTC.

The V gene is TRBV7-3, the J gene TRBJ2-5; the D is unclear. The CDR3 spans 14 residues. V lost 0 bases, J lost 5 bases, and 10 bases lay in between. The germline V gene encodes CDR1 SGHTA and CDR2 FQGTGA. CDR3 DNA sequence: TGTGCCAGCAGCTTAACCTTGGGCGACGAGACCCAGTACTTC. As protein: CASSLTLGDETQYF.

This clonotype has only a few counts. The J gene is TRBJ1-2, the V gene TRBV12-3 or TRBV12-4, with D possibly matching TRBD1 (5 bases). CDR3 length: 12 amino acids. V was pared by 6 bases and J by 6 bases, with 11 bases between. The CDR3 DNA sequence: TGTGCCAGCAGAGAAAGCAGGGATGGCTACACCTTC. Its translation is CASRESRDGYTF.

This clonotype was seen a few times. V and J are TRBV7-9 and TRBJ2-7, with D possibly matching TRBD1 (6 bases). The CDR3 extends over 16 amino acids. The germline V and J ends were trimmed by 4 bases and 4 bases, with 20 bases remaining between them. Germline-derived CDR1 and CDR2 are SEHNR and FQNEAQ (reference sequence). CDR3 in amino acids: CASSSPGHLTGYEQYF. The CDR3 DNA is TGTGCCAGCAGCTCCCCGGGACATCTAACGGGGTACGAGCAGTACTTC.

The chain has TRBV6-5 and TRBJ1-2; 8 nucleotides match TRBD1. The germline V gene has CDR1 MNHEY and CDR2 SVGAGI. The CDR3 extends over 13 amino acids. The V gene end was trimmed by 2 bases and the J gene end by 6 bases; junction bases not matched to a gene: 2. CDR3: CASSYTTGDGYTF. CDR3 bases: TGTGCCAGCAGTTACACGACAGGGGATGGCTACACCTTC.

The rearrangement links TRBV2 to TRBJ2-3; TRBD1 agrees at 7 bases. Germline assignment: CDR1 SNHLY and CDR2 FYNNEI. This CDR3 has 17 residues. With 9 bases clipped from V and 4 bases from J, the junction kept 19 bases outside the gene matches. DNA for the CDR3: TGTGCCAGGAGAAAGGATGCAACAGGGGTGGGGCCAGATACGCAGTATTTT. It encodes CARRKDATGVGPDTQYF.

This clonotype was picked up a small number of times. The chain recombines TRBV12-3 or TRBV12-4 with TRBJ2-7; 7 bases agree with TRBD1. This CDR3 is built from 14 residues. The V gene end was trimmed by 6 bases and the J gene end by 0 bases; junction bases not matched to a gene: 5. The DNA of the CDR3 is TGTGCCAGCAGCCGACAGGGAATCTCCTACGAGCAGTACTTC. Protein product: CASSRQGISYEQYF.

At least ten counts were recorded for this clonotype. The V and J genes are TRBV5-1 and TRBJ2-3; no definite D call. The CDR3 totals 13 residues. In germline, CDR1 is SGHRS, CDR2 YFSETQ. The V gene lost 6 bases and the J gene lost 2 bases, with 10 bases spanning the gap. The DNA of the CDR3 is TGCGCCAGCATGCTGGGGTACACAGATACGCAGTATTTT. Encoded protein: CASMLGYTDTQYF.

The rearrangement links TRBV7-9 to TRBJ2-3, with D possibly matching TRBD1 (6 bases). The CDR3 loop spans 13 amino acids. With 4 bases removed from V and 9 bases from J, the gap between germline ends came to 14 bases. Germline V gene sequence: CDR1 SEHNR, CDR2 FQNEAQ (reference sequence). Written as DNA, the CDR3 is TGTGCCAGCAGCTCTCCGGTGGGGGCGACGCAGTATTTT. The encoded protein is CASSSPVGATQYF.